A selection of T cell receptor beta chains follows, all from one sample in a study of PD-1 blockade in classical Hodgkin lymphoma. Method: immunoSEQ multiplex PCR; TCRdb's copy keeps in-frame clones and lacks some. The sample includes about 35,000 clones, approximately 92% of them seen just once. Here the sequenced sample was CD4+ T cells from blood, taken at baseline. These receptors came from a human donor with classical Hodgkin lymphoma. Each CDR3 is given with its conserved first and last residue. The D gene is left open where the match is weak. Clone size appears in some rows only: once, few, many, or a class for an expanded clone.

>-|TRBJ2-3|-|TRBV28
CASSLGFSTDTQYF
TGTGCCAGCAGTCTGGGTTTTAGCACAGATACGCAGTATTTT
>-|TRBJ2-1|TRBD2|TRBV4-2
CASSQDRLAGVQFF
TGTGCCAGCAGCCAAGACCGGCTAGCGGGAGTACAGTTCTTC
>-|TRBJ2-2|-|TRBV5-1
CASRWPASGNTGELFF
TGCGCCAGCAGATGGCCCGCCAGCGGGAACACCGGGGAGCTGTTTTTT
>-|TRBJ2-1|-|TRBV19
CASSIEGGHEQFF
TGTGCCAGTAGTATTGAAGGGGGGCATGAGCAGTTCTTC
>-|TRBJ2-1|-|TRBV20-1
CSASVEHEQFF
TGCAGTGCTAGCGTGGAACATGAGCAGTTCTTC
>-|TRBJ2-7|-|TRBV5-1
CASSFSLGGEQYF
TGCGCCAGCAGCTTTTCGTTGGGGGGCGAGCAGTACTTC
>-|TRBJ2-7|TRBD1|TRBV19
CASSIGTGIPNEQYF
TGTGCCAGTAGTATAGGGACAGGGATCCCCAACGAGCAGTACTTC
>-|TRBJ2-3|TRBD2|TRBV30
CAWSGGLAGVGDTQYF
TGTGCCTGGAGTGGAGGACTAGCGGGAGTTGGCGATACGCAGTATTTT
>once|TRBJ2-7|-|TRBV7-9
CASRGRNRGLAYEQYF
TGTGCCAGCAGAGGGCGAAACAGGGGACTGGCCTACGAGCAGTACTTC
>-|TRBJ2-5|TRBD2|TRBV6-6
CASRPWGGRETQYF
TGTGCCAGCAGACCCTGGGGGGGACGAGAGACCCAGTACTTC
>-|TRBJ1-4|-|TRBV28
CASSLGDLGGGEKLFF
TGTGCCAGCAGTCTAGGGGACCTCGGGGGGGGAGAAAAACTGTTTTTT
>once|TRBJ1-1|TRBD1|TRBV6-6
CASSFLSRGRGAFF
TGTGCCAGCAGTTTTCTATCCAGGGGGCGGGGAGCTTTCTTT
>-|TRBJ2-7|-|TRBV7-9
CASSHGPYEQYF
TGTGCCAGCAGCCATGGGCCCTACGAGCAGTACTTC
>-|TRBJ1-6|TRBD1|TRBV30
CAWSSGTGGLYSPLHF
TGTGCCTGGAGTTCCGGGACAGGGGGTTTGTATTCACCCCTCCACTTT
>-|TRBJ2-4|TRBD2|TRBV11-2
CASSPRTSGRRDIQYF
TGTGCCAGCAGCCCTCGGACTAGCGGGAGGAGGGACATTCAGTACTTC
>-|TRBJ1-1|TRBD1|TRBV7-3
CASSLTGGTGRGTEAFF
TGTGCCAGCAGCTTAACAGGGGGGACAGGGAGAGGTACCGAAGCTTTCTTT
>-|TRBJ1-1|TRBD1|TRBV5-1
CASSLQGDTEAFF
TGCGCCAGCAGCTTGCAGGGGGACACTGAAGCTTTCTTT
>-|TRBJ2-3|TRBD1|TRBV5-6
CASSSGTGADTQYF
TGTGCCAGCAGCTCCGGGACAGGGGCAGATACGCAGTATTTT
>once|TRBJ2-7|TRBD2|TRBV7-9
CASSPRLRAGVEQYF
TGTGCCAGCAGCCCACGCCTACGAGCGGGAGTCGAGCAGTACTTC
>-|TRBJ1-1|-|TRBV11-2
CASSLVRVTEAFF
TGTGCCAGCAGCTTAGTTCGGGTGACTGAAGCTTTCTTT
>-|TRBJ1-1|-|TRBV5-3
CARSLAKHTEAFF
TGTGCCAGAAGCTTGGCTAAGCACACTGAAGCTTTCTTT
>-|TRBJ1-3|TRBD1|TRBV19
CAAATGQSGNTIYF
TGTGCCGCTGCGACAGGGCAATCTGGAAACACCATATATTTT
>-|TRBJ2-7|TRBD2|TRBV18
CASSPHSGPSYEQYF
TGTGCCAGCTCACCACATAGCGGGCCCTCCTACGAGCAGTACTTC
>-|TRBJ2-3|-|TRBV6-6
CASIKGLVDTQYF
TGTGCCAGCATTAAGGGGCTGGTAGATACGCAGTATTTT
>-|TRBJ2-1|-|TRBV5-1
CASSWGHRDTATFF
TGCGCCAGCAGCTGGGGACATAGGGATACTGCCACGTTCTTC
>-|TRBJ2-7|-|TRBV9
CASSARDSPYEQYF
TGTGCCAGCAGCGCTCGGGACTCTCCGTACGAGCAGTACTTC
>-|TRBJ1-1|-|TRBV27
CASSREPNTEAFF
TGTGCCAGCAGCCGGGAGCCCAACACTGAAGCTTTCTTT
>once|TRBJ2-7|-|TRBV6-6
CASTKQGTWAYEQYF
TGTGCCAGCACCAAACAGGGGACTTGGGCCTACGAGCAGTACTTC
>-|TRBJ1-1|-|TRBV5-1
CASSSELNMNTEAFF
TGCGCCAGCAGCTCCGAGCTCAATATGAACACTGAAGCTTTCTTT
>-|TRBJ2-1|-|TRBV6-1
CASIRQAHNYNEQFF
TGTGCCAGCATTAGACAGGCACACAACTACAATGAGCAGTTCTTC
>-|TRBJ1-2|-|TRBV28
CASSFWADYGYTF
TGTGCCAGCAGTTTTTGGGCGGACTATGGCTACACCTTC
>-|TRBJ2-7|-|TRBV5-4
CASSLNQGYEQYF
TGTGCCAGCAGCTTGAATCAGGGGTACGAGCAGTACTTC
>-|TRBJ1-1|-|TRBV5-4
CASSLTDMNTEAFF
TGTGCCAGCAGCTTAACAGACATGAACACTGAAGCTTTCTTT
>-|TRBJ2-7|-|TRBV6-6
CASSYRSGAYEQYF
TGTGCCAGCAGTTACCGTTCGGGCGCCTACGAGCAGTACTTC
>-|TRBJ1-1|TRBD1|TRBV19
CASSPQGGGWGQQGVGGTEAFF
TGTGCCAGTAGTCCCCAGGGGGGCGGCTGGGGCCAACAGGGAGTTGGGGGCACTGAAGCTTTCTTT
>-|TRBJ1-2|TRBD1|TRBV19
CASSILRTRQGNYGYTF
TGTGCCAGTAGTATTCTGAGGACCCGACAGGGCAACTATGGCTACACCTTC
>-|TRBJ1-3|-|TRBV28
CASREQGTGNTIYF
TGTGCCAGCAGAGAGCAGGGTACCGGAAACACCATATATTTT
>-|TRBJ1-5|-|TRBV30
CAWSLRAGNNQPQHF
TGTGCCTGGAGTCTCCGGGCAGGTAACAATCAGCCCCAGCATTTT
>-|TRBJ1-4|TRBD1|TRBV4-1
CASTSLRDRGEKLFF
TGCGCCAGCACCTCCCTGAGGGACAGGGGTGAAAAACTGTTTTTT
>-|TRBJ2-7|TRBD2|TRBV5-6
CASSSRGGLAGGFYEQYF
TGTGCCAGCAGCTCGCGAGGGGGACTAGCGGGAGGATTCTACGAGCAGTACTTC
>-|TRBJ1-2|TRBD1|TRBV2
CASSKLSGTGSNYGYTF
TGTGCCAGCAGTAAACTATCCGGGACAGGGTCTAACTATGGCTACACCTTC
>once|TRBJ2-3|-|TRBV18
CASSPRHQSTDTQYF
TGTGCCAGCTCACCTAGGCACCAAAGCACAGATACGCAGTATTTT
>once|TRBJ2-2|-|TRBV5-1
CASSRLLRNTGELFF
TGCGCCAGCAGCAGGCTCCTTAGGAACACCGGGGAGCTGTTTTTT
>-|TRBJ2-7|-|TRBV9
CASSATGQLGGEQYF
TGTGCCAGCAGCGCCACAGGGCAACTTGGGGGGGAGCAGTACTTC
>-|TRBJ2-5|TRBD2|TRBV11-2
CASKASGKRGRETQYF
TGTGCCAGCAAGGCTAGCGGGAAGAGGGGACGGGAGACCCAGTACTTC
>-|TRBJ1-5|TRBD1|TRBV19
CASSIPGQGIQPQHF
TGTGCCAGTAGTATCCCGGGACAGGGAATTCAGCCCCAGCATTTT
>-|TRBJ2-5|TRBD1|TRBV6-1
CASSEPVLDRSYF
TGTGCCAGCAGTGAACCTGTTTTGGACAGGTCGTACTTC
>-|TRBJ2-7|-|TRBV19
CASSAPGNRGGSYEQYF
TGTGCCAGTAGCGCTCCCGGGAACAGGGGAGGTTCCTACGAGCAGTACTTC
>-|TRBJ1-5|-|TRBV15
CATSRDEGNQPQHF
TGTGCCACCAGCAGAGATGAGGGCAATCAGCCCCAGCATTTT
>-|TRBJ1-2|-|TRBV21-1
CASSKASPPTAWRGYTF
TGTGCCAGCAGCAAAGCCTCGCCCCCGACAGCCTGGAGGGGCTACACCTTC
>once|TRBJ2-1|-|TRBV4-1
CASSYTNNEQFF
TGCGCCAGCAGCTATACTAACAATGAGCAGTTCTTC
>-|TRBJ2-1|TRBD2|TRBV10-3
CAISVLAGGPDEQFF
TGTGCCATCAGTGTCCTAGCGGGAGGGCCGGATGAGCAGTTCTTC
>-|TRBJ1-1|TRBD1|TRBV7-8
CASSVGQGTEAFF
TGTGCCAGCAGCGTGGGACAGGGGACTGAAGCTTTCTTT
>-|TRBJ1-4|-|TRBV6-1
CASSIRDPNEKLFF
TGTGCCAGCAGTATCCGAGACCCTAATGAAAAACTGTTTTTT
>-|TRBJ2-1|TRBD2|TRBV9
CASSFRTSGNEQFF
TGTGCCAGCAGCTTTCGGACTAGCGGGAATGAGCAGTTCTTC
>-|TRBJ1-6|-|TRBV30
CAWSLTGYNSPLHF
TGTGCCTGGAGCCTAACGGGGTATAATTCACCCCTCCACTTT
>-|TRBJ2-1|TRBD2|TRBV30
CAWSVTGRARYEQFF
TGTGCCTGGAGTGTAACCGGGAGGGCCAGGTATGAGCAGTTCTTC
>-|TRBJ2-7|-|TRBV6-4
CASSGSGVSSYEQYF
TGTGCCAGCAGTGGGTCGGGGGTAAGCTCCTACGAGCAGTACTTC
>-|TRBJ2-3|TRBD2|TRBV5-1
CASRRGTSGRADTQYF
TGCGCCAGCAGGCGAGGGACTAGCGGGAGGGCAGATACGCAGTATTTT
>-|TRBJ2-7|-|TRBV2
CASSESYSAGTSYEQYF
TGTGCCAGCAGTGAATCGTATAGCGCGGGTACCTCCTACGAGCAGTACTTC